A single sample gave rise to the 16 T cell receptor beta chains below, sequenced in a study of shared clonotypes between healthy human individuals. The repertoire was sequenced with immunoSEQ multiplex PCR; TCRdb's copy has only in-frame clones and lacks some. The top ten hold around 0.32% of the sample, which has approximately 350,000 clones, roughly 96% seen once. The sequenced sample was memory CD8+ T cells sorted from blood. The subset was: CD45RO+ cells pooled with CCR7-negative TemRA cells. Source of these receptors: a young man in good health.

The chain couples TRBV20-1 to TRBJ1-1; D is ambiguous. CDR3 length: 11 residues. The germline CDR1 and CDR2 sequences are DFQATT and SNEGSKA (reference sequence). The CDR3 coding sequence is TGCAGCACCCTCCAGGTCCTCGAAGCTTTCTTT. It translates to CSTLQVLEAFF.

The chain employs TRBV19 and TRBJ1-5; weak D call: TRBD1 (5 bases). Germline V gene data show CDR1 as LNHDA and CDR2 as SQIVND (reference sequence). V dropped 2 bases and J dropped 0 bases, with 14 bases sitting between them. This CDR3 has 17 residues. DNA of the CDR3: TGTGCCAGTAGTATACCCCCCAGGGTGTATAGCAATCAGCCCCAGCATTTT. This encodes CASSIPPRVYSNQPQHF. Complete variable domain (other parts from reference TRBV19 and TRBJ1-5): DGGITQSPKYLFRKEGQNVTLSCEQNLNHDAMYWYRQDPGQGLRLIYYSQIVNDFQKGDIAEGYSVSREKKESFPLTVTSAQKNPTAFYLCASSIPPRVYSNQPQHFGDGTRLSIL.

This chain uses TRBV6-1 with TRBJ2-7; D is uncertain. V was clipped by 1 base and J by 0 bases, with 7 bases between them. This CDR3 has 14 amino acids. The germline V gene has CDR1 MNHNS and CDR2 SASEGT. The CDR3 nucleotides read TGTGCCAGCAGTGAAGTAGTTAGCTCCTACGAGCAGTACTTC. Its protein product is CASSEVVSSYEQYF.

The rearrangement uses TRBV10-3 and TRBJ1-1, with a possible D match to TRBD1 (6 bases). Germline V CDR1 and CDR2: ENHRY, SYGVKD. V was pared by 6 bases and J by 3 bases, with 23 bases between. CDR3 length: 17 residues. The CDR3 sequence: CAIRGGHKGRADTEAFF. The CDR3 DNA is TGTGCCATCAGGGGGGGCCACAAGGGTAGGGCGGACACTGAAGCTTTCTTT.

The chain has TRBV30 and TRBJ2-1, with 7 bases that match TRBD2. Germline values: CDR1 GTSNPN, CDR2 SVGIG (reference sequence). There are 13 residues in the CDR3. J lost 4 bases, V lost 4 bases, and 4 bases had no gene match. In DNA form, the CDR3 reads TGTGCCTGGAATCGGGAGGAGTACAATGAGCAGTTCTTC. It encodes CAWNREEYNEQFF.

V and J are TRBV19 and TRBJ2-1; perhaps TRBD2 as D (6 bases). The CDR3 covers 17 residues. Germline V gene sequence: CDR1 LNHDA, CDR2 SQIVND (reference sequence). V was cut by 1 base and J by 2 bases, with 15 bases left in between. The CDR3 here is CASSIGLGSGTYNEQFF. The CDR3 coding sequence is TGTGCCAGTAGTATAGGTCTCGGGAGCGGCACCTACAATGAGCAGTTCTTC.

The genes are TRBV4-1 and TRBJ1-1, with unresolved D. Trimming took off 0 bases at V and 0 bases at J, with 5 bases between the two ends. Germline CDR1 and CDR2: MGHRA and YSYEKL. The CDR3 runs to 14 residues. This CDR3 is CASSQDVLNTEAFF. CDR3 coding DNA: TGCGCCAGCAGCCAAGATGTGCTGAACACTGAAGCTTTCTTT.

This rearrangement joins TRBV19 to TRBJ2-7; 8 nucleotides align to TRBD2. CDR1 is LNHDA and CDR2 is SQIVND in the germline V gene (reference sequence). CDR3 size: 17 residues. V lost 3 bases, J lost 2 bases, and 12 bases stayed unmatched. Here the CDR3 DNA reads TGTGCCAGTAGTATGGGTGGTGGGGCGGGAGGAGCCTACGAGCAGTACTTC. Its translation: CASSMGGGAGGAYEQYF.

The chain couples TRBV28 to TRBJ2-3; tentative D call: TRBD2 (5 bases). CDR3 length equals 16 residues. V was pared by 6 bases and J by 0 bases, with 16 bases between. The germline CDR1 and CDR2 sequences are MDHEN and SYDVKM. The CDR3 is CASRLGWRGSTDTQYF. The CDR3 coding sequence is TGTGCCAGCAGATTGGGGTGGAGAGGGAGCACAGATACGCAGTATTTT.

The chain carries TRBV6-7 and TRBJ1-1; 8 bases align to TRBD1. TRBV6-7 is an open reading frame, and its role is uncertain. J lost 0 bases, V lost 2 bases, and 11 bases had no gene match. This CDR3 contains 18 residues. For the CDR3, the DNA is TGTGCCAGCAGTTACCCGGACAGGGTCAGCGATTTGAACACTGAAGCTTTCTTT. This gives the protein CASSYPDRVSDLNTEAFF.

The chain joins TRBV5-1 to TRBJ2-1; D may be TRBD2 (6 bases). Between the trimmed V and J ends, which lost 0 bases and 0 bases, there was a span of 19 bases. CDR1 is SGHRS, CDR2 YFSETQ, per germline. This CDR3 spans 19 amino acids. DNA for the CDR3: TGCGCCAGCAGCTTGGTGGGGCTAGCGTTCAACTTCTCCTACAATGAGCAGTTCTTC. Translating gives CASSLVGLAFNFSYNEQFF. The complete variable domain, with remaining parts taken from reference TRBV5-1 and TRBJ2-1, reads KAGVTQTPRYLIKTRGQQVTLSCSPISGHRSVSWYQQTPGQGLQFLFEYFSETQRNKGNFPGRFSGRQFSNSRSEMNVSTLELGDSALYLCASSLVGLAFNFSYNEQFFGPGTRLTVL.

The chain joins TRBV6-1 to TRBJ2-7; TRBD1 aligns across 10 bases. The CDR3 runs 14 residues. V trimming: 6 bases; J trimming: 1 base; junction bases outside the gene matches: 3. Germline V gives CDR1 MNHNS, CDR2 SASEGT. This chain's CDR3 is CASRPGQGSYEQYF. For the CDR3, the DNA is TGTGCCAGCAGGCCGGGACAGGGGTCCTACGAGCAGTACTTC.

The V gene is TRBV4-2, the J gene TRBJ2-5, with TRBD2 matching 7 bases. Germline CDR1 is LGHNA and CDR2 is YNFKEQ. V gave up 3 bases and J gave up 5 bases; unmatched junction bases: 6. The CDR3 is 14 residues long. The CDR3 sequence: CASSHILARETQYF. The CDR3 nucleotides read TGTGCCAGCAGCCATATACTAGCGCGGGAGACCCAGTACTTC.

The gene calls are TRBV28 and TRBJ2-7; 9 bases agree with TRBD1. With 3 bases clipped from V and 4 bases from J, the junction kept 16 bases outside the gene matches. The CDR3 is made up of 18 amino acids. The germline CDR1 and CDR2 sequences are MDHEN and SYDVKM. CDR3 sequence (DNA): TGTGCCAGCAGTTTCCGCCCAAAGTTTTGGGACAGGGCGTACGAGCAGTACTTC. Its translation: CASSFRPKFWDRAYEQYF.

The genes are TRBV9 and TRBJ2-3; no clear D gene. The CDR3 consists of 15 residues. Germline values: CDR1 SGDLS, CDR2 YYNGEE. V lost 0 bases to trimming and J lost 0 bases, with 8 bases between them. CDR3 protein: CASSVGGFSTDTQYF. The CDR3 DNA is TGTGCCAGCAGCGTAGGGGGATTCAGCACAGATACGCAGTATTTT.

CDR3 loop: CASSQSLAGGTDTQYF. In DNA form, the CDR3 reads TGCGCCAGCAGCCAATCCCTAGCGGGAGGCACAGATACGCAGTATTTT. This rearrangement joins TRBV4-1 to TRBJ2-3; 10 bases match TRBD2. This CDR3 region has 16 residues. Germline V gene data show CDR1 as MGHRA and CDR2 as YSYEKL. J lost 1 base, V lost 2 bases, and 3 bases had no gene match.